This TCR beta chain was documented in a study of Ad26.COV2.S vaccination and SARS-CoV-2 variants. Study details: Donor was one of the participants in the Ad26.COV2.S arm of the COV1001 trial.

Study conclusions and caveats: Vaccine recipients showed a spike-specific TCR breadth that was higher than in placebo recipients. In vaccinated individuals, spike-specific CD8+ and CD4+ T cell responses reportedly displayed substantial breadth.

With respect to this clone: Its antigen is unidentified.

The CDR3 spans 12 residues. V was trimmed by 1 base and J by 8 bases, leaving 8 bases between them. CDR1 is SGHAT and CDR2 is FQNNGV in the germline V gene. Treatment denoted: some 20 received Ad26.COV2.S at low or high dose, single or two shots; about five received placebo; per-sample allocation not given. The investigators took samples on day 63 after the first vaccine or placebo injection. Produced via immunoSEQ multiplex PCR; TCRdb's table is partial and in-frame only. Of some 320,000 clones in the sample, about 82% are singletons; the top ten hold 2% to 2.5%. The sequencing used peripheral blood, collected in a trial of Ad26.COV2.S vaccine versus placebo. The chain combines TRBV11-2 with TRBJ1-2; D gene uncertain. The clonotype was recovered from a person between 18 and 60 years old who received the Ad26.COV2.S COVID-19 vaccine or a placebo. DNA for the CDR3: TGTGCCAGCAGCTTAGGGGTCTTCGGCTACACCTTC. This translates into CASSLGVFGYTF.